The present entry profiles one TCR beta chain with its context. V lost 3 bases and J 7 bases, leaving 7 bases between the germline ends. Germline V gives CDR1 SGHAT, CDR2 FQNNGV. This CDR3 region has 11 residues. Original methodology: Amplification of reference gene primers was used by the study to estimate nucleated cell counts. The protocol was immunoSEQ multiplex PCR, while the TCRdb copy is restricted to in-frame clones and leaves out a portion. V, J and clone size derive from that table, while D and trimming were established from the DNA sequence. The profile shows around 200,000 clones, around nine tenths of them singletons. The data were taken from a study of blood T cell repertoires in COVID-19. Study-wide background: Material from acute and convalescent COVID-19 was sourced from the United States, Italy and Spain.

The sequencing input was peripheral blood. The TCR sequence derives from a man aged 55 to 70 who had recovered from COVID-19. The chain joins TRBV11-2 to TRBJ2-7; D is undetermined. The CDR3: CASSFPSEQYF. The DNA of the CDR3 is TGTGCCAGCAGCTTCCCCTCTGAGCAGTACTTC. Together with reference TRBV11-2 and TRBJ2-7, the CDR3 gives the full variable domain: EAGVAQSPRYKIIEKRQSVAFWCNPISGHATLYWYQQILGQGPKLLIQFQNNGVVDDSQLPKDRFSAERLKGVDSTLKIQPAKLEDSAVYLCASSFPSEQYFGPGTRLTVT.